These T cell receptor beta chains were read from a single sample in a study of patients and donors after allogeneic stem cell transplantation. TCRdb called the RT-PCR reads again in MiXCR, with one record for every CDR3 protein. The sample lists about 70,000 distinct CDR3 sequences, more than 25% occurring once. What was sequenced was blood, either unsorted or a sorted T cell fraction (not recorded which). Receptors were obtained from a human donor who was either an allogeneic HSCT recipient or a stem cell or donor lymphocyte infusion donor (not recorded which). It is not recorded whose cells these are; they may come from a transplant donor. Both conserved end residues are part of each CDR3.

>13|TRBV20-1
CSAPQPGFYGYTF
>12|TRBV20-1
CSARQDPYEQYF
>13|TRBV12-3/TRBV12-4
CASSGGEGEKLFF
>13|TRBV20-1
CSARGSSRGEQYF
>15|TRBV6-2/TRBV6-3
CASRRDSLAKNIQYF
>16|TRBV12-3/TRBV12-4
CASRDGTSGYTGELFF
>16|TRBV11-2
CASSAADRPIYNEQFF
>13|TRBV5-1
CASSRALGNTIYF
>14|TRBV12-3/TRBV12-4
CASIGHRGPGELFF
>18|TRBV5-1
CASQRAPLAASNTGELFF